The clone carrying this T cell receptor beta chain was counted once. Antigen: not known. Between the trimmed V and J ends, which lost 0 bases and 4 bases, there was a span of 10 bases. The CDR3 consists of 15 residues. Germline CDR1 KGHSH, CDR2 LQKENI. TCRdb reanalysed the 5' RACE reads using MiXCR and keeps one entry per CDR3 protein. The repertoire includes over 600,000 distinct CDR3 sequences, under 20% of them detected once, and roughly a fifth sits in the top ten. This sample stems from a study of CD8 T cells in ankylosing spondylitis. Points from the study as a whole: It was reported that disease-linked clones were significantly enriched in matched ankylosing spondylitis synovial fluid. What appeared characteristic of ankylosing spondylitis blood was a TCR beta motif of 7 or 8 highly homologous variants. Earlier reports found some motif variants in synovial fluid and blood in reactive arthritis.

This TCR derives from a male donor with ankylosing spondylitis. Sequenced material: blood, either unsorted or a sorted T cell fraction (not recorded which). The V call is TRBV18, the J call TRBJ2-1; no clear D gene. CDR3 bases: TGTGCCAGCTCACCACCTGAATTGGGTTACAATGAGCAGTTCTTC. The encoded protein is CASSPPELGYNEQFF.